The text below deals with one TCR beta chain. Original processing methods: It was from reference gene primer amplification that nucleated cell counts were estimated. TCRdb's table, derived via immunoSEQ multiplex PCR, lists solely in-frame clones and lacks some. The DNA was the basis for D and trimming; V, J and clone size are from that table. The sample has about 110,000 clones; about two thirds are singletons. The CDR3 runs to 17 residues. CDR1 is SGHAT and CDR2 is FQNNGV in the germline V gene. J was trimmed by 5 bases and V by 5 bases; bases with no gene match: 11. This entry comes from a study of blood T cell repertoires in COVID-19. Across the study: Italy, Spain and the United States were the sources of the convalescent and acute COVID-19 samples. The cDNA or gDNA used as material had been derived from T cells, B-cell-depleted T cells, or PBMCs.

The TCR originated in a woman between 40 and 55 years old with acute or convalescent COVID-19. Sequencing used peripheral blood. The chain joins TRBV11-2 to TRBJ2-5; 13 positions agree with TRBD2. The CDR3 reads CASSVSELAGGRETQYF. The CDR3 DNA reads TGTGCCAGCAGCGTCAGCGAACTAGCGGGGGGGAGGGAGACCCAGTACTTC.